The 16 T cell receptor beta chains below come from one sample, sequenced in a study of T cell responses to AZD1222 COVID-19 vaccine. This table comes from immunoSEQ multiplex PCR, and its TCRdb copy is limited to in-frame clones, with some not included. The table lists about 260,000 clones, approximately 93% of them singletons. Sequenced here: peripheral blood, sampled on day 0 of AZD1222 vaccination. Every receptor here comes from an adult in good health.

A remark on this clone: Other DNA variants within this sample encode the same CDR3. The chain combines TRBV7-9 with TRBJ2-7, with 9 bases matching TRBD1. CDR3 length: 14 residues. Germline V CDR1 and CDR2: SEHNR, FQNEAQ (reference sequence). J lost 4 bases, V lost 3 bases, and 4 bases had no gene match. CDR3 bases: TGTGCCAGCAGCTTCGGACAGGGGCTTTACGAGCAGTACTTC. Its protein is CASSFGQGLYEQYF. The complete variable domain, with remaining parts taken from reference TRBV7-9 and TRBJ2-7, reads DTGVSQNPRHKITKRGQNVTFRCDPISEHNRLYWYRQTLGQGPEFLTYFQNEAQLEKSRLLSDRFSAERPKGSFSTLEIQRTEQGDSAMYLCASSFGQGLYEQYFGPGTRLTVT.

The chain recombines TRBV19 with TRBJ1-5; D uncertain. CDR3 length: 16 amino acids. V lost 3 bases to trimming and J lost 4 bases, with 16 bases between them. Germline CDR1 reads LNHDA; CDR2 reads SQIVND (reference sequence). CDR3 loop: CASSIKFRGRNQPQHF. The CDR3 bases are TGTGCCAGTAGTATTAAATTTCGGGGTCGGAATCAGCCCCAGCATTTT.

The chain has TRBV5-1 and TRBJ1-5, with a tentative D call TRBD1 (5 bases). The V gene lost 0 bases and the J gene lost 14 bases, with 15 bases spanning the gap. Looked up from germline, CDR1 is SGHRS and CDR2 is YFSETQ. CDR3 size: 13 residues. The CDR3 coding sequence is TGCGCCAGCAGCTTGGGAGGGGAGACGCCTGAGCATTTT. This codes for CASSLGGETPEHF.

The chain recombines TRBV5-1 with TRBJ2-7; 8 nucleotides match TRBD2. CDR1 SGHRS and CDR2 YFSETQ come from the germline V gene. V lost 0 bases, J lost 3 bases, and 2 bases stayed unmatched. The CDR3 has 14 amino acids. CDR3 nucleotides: TGCGCCAGCAGCTTGGCCGGGACTAGCTACGAGCAGTACTTC. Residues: CASSLAGTSYEQYF.

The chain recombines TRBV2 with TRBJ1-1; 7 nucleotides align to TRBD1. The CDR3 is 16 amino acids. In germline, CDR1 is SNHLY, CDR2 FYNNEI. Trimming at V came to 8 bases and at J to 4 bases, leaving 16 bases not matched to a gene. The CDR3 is CASGWDSLLVGTEAFF. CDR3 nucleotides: TGTGCCAGCGGATGGGACAGCCTCTTAGTTGGCACTGAAGCTTTCTTT.

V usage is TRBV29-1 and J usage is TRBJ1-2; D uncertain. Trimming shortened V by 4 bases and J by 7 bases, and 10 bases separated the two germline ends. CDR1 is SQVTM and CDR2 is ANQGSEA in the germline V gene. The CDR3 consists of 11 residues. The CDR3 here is CSVAGLIGYTF. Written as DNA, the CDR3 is TGCAGCGTTGCAGGTCTTATTGGCTACACCTTC.

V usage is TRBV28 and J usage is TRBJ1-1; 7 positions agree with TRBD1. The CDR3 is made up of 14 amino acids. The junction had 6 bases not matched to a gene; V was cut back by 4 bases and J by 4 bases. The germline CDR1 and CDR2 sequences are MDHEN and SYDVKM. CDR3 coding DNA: TGTGCCAGCAGTTCGACAGGGAGAAGCACTGAAGCTTTCTTT. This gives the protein CASSSTGRSTEAFF.

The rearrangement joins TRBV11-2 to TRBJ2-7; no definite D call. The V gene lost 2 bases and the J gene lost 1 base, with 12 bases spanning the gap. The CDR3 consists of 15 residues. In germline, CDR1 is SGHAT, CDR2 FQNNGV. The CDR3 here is CASSLRPVDSYEQYF. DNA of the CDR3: TGTGCCAGCAGCTTAAGGCCAGTTGATTCCTACGAGCAGTACTTC.

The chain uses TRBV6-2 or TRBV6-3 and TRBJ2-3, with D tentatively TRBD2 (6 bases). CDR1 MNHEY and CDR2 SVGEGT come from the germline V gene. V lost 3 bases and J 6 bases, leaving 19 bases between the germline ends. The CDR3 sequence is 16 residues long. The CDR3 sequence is CASSYRLANLRDTQYF. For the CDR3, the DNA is TGTGCCAGCAGTTATAGGCTAGCGAACCTGAGGGATACGCAGTATTTT.

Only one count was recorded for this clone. The DNA for the CDR3 is TGTGCCAGCAGCCAACCCCCGGGGGATCAGCCCCAGCATTTT. Its protein product is CASSQPPGDQPQHF. The V call is TRBV28, the J call TRBJ1-5; tentatively, D is TRBD1 (5 bases). V lost 6 bases to trimming and J lost 5 bases, with 14 bases between them. The germline V gene encodes CDR1 MDHEN and CDR2 SYDVKM. The CDR3 length is 14 residues.

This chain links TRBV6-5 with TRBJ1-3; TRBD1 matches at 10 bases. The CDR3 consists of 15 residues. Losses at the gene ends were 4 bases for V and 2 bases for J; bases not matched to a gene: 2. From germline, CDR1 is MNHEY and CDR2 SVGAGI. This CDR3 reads CASSSDRGPGNTIYF. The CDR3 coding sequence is TGTGCCAGCAGTTCAGACAGGGGGCCTGGAAACACCATATATTTT.

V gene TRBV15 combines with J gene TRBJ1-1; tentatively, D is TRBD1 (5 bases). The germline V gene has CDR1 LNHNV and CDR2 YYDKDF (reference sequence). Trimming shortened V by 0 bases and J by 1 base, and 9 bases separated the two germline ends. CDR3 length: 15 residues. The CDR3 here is CATSRDRVKNTEAFF. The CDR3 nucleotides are TGTGCCACCAGCAGAGACAGGGTTAAGAACACTGAAGCTTTCTTT.

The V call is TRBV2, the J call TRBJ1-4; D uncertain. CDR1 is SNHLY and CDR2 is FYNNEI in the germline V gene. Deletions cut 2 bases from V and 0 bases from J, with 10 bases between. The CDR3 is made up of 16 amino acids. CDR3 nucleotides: TGTGCCAGCAGTGAAAACGGACTCGCAACTAATGAAAAACTGTTTTTT. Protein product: CASSENGLATNEKLFF. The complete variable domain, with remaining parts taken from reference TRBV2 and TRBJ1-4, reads EPEVTQTPSHQVTQMGQEVILRCVPISNHLYFYWYRQILGQKVEFLVSFYNNEISEKSEIFDDQFSVERPDGSNFTLKIRSTKLEDSAMYFCASSENGLATNEKLFFGSGTQLSVL.

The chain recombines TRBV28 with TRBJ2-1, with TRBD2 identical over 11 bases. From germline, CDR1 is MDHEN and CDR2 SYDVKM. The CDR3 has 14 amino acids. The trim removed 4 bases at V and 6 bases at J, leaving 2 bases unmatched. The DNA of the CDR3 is TGTGCCAGCAGTTCCGGGACTAGCGGCAATGAGCAGTTCTTC. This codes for CASSSGTSGNEQFF.

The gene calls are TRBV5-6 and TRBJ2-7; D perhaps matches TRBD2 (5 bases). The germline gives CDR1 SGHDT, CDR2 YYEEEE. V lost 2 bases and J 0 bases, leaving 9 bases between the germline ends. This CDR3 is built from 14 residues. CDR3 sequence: CASSFRGGSYEQYF. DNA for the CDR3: TGTGCCAGCAGCTTCCGAGGAGGCTCCTACGAGCAGTACTTC.

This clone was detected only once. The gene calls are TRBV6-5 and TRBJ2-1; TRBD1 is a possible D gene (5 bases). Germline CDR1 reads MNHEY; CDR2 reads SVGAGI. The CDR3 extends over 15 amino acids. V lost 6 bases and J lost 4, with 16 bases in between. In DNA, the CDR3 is TGTGCCAGCAGCTTGGGGCTCTCGGATTACAATGAGCAGTTCTTC. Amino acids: CASSLGLSDYNEQFF.